The 5 T cell receptor beta chains below all came from one sample that was sequenced in a study of T-cell memory formation after mild COVID-19. TCRdb reprocessed the 5' RACE reads via MiXCR and lists one record per CDR3 protein. The sample yields about 250,000 distinct CDR3 sequences, 15% seen once. Source material: PBMCs or a T cell subset sorted from them (not recorded which). These receptor sequences come from an adult woman who had mild COVID-19 (a few samples of this study predate the infection). Cell type and time point are not known.

This clonotype appeared a few times. The V gene is TRBV7-8, the J gene TRBJ2-2; no clear D gene. V lost 2 bases, J lost 13 bases, and 14 bases lay in between. CDR3 length: 13 amino acids. Germline V gives CDR1 SGHVS, CDR2 FQNEAQ. CDR3 sequence: CASSLNPSTGLFF. CDR3 in DNA: TGTGCCAGCAGCTTAAATCCAAGTACCGGGCTGTTTTTT.

In its sample, this clonotype was seen many times. V gene TRBV19 combines with J gene TRBJ1-6; D might be TRBD1 (5 bases). Germline V gene data show CDR1 as LNHDA and CDR2 as SQIVND (reference sequence). Trimming shortened V by 0 bases and J by 7 bases, and 13 bases separated the two germline ends. This CDR3 is 16 amino acids long. CDR3 region: CASSIEQGRANSPLHF. The CDR3 bases are TGTGCCAGTAGTATAGAGCAGGGAAGGGCCAATTCACCCCTCCACTTT. Full variable domain (missing parts from reference TRBV19 and TRBJ1-6): DGGITQSPKYLFRKEGQNVTLSCEQNLNHDAMYWYRQDPGQGLRLIYYSQIVNDFQKGDIAEGYSVSREKKESFPLTVTSAQKNPTAFYLCASSIEQGRANSPLHFGNGTRLTVT.

A few counts support this clonotype. This sequence joins TRBV12-3 or TRBV12-4 and TRBJ2-3; D not resolved. This CDR3 spans 12 amino acids. V lost 6 bases to trimming and J lost 9 bases, with 13 bases between them. In nucleotides, the CDR3 is TGTGCCAGCAGCACTAATTACGGGACGCAGTATTTT. Encoded protein: CASSTNYGTQYF.

The chain carries TRBV7-3 and TRBJ1-2; TRBD1 might be the D (5 bases). This CDR3 is built from 13 residues. Germline values: CDR1 SGHTA, CDR2 FQGTGA. V lost 3 bases to trimming and J lost 3 bases, with 8 bases between them. In nucleotides, the CDR3 is TGTGCCAGCAGCTTTCAGGGCTACTATGGCTACACCTTC. Amino acids: CASSFQGYYGYTF.

This clonotype was observed many times. The chain carries TRBV5-1 and TRBJ2-7; weak D call: TRBD1 (5 bases). The V gene's germline CDR1 is SGHRS and CDR2 YFSETQ. V dropped 4 bases and J dropped 1 base, with 9 bases sitting between them. CDR3 length equals 13 residues. The CDR3 region has the DNA TGCGCCAGCAGCCAGACAGAGTCCTACGAGCAGTACTTC. It encodes CASSQTESYEQYF.